This TCR beta chain was documented in a study of CD8 T cells in ankylosing spondylitis. Study results and caveats: A TCR beta motif of roughly eight highly homologous variants seemed to mark ankylosing spondylitis blood.

TCR beta libraries were made by quantitative 5'-RACE with molecular barcodes. TCRdb re-analysed the 5' RACE reads in MiXCR, keeping a single row per CDR3 protein. The sample records fewer than 200,000 distinct CDR3 sequences, 15% to 20% being singletons. This clonotype was observed at least ten times. The antigen is undetermined. Trimming cost V 6 bases and J 3 bases, with 9 bases left between them. The CDR3 is 12 residues long. Germline CDR1 is SEHNR and CDR2 is FQNEAQ (reference sequence). Sequencing used blood, either unsorted or a sorted T cell fraction (not recorded which). The chain combines TRBV7-9 with TRBJ2-7; the D is unclear. The clonotype comes from a male donor under 30 with ankylosing spondylitis or in good health (not recorded which). The CDR3 DNA follows: TGTGCCAGCAGGATGGGCAGCTACGAGCAGTACTTC. This encodes CASRMGSYEQYF.